One sample yielded the 31 T cell receptor beta chains listed below, sequenced in a study of identical twins. TCRdb processed the 5' RACE reads anew with MiXCR; each CDR3 protein has one entry. Among around 240,000 distinct CDR3 sequences listed, over 9.5% were seen once. The sequenced material came from memory T cells sorted from blood. The receptor source for this set is a man aged 50 to 59 in good health.

This chain uses TRBV6-2 or TRBV6-3 with TRBJ1-1; D ambiguous. The CDR3 consists of 15 residues. Between the trimmed V and J ends, which lost 6 bases and 2 bases, there was a span of 16 bases. Germline lookup yields CDR1 MNHEY and CDR2 SVGEGT. CDR3 region: CASSPLSSPNTEAFF. The CDR3 DNA follows: TGTGCCAGCAGCCCTCTCTCCAGTCCTAACACTGAAGCTTTCTTT.

The chain carries TRBV7-3 and TRBJ2-1; 8 nucleotides match TRBD2. The ends lost 1 base at V and 6 bases at J; junction bases unmatched: 5. Per the germline V gene, CDR1 is SGHTA and CDR2 is FQGTGA. CDR3 length: 15 residues. The CDR3 DNA reads as TGTGCCAGCAGCTTAATGAGCGGGAGTCTCAATGAGCAGTTCTTC. Translating it yields CASSLMSGSLNEQFF.

There are many counts of this clonotype. CDR3 loop: CASSQMDSISGNTIYF. The CDR3 DNA follows: TGCGCCAGCAGCCAGATGGACAGCATCTCTGGAAACACCATATATTTT. The chain has TRBV4-3 and TRBJ1-3; a weak D match, TRBD1 (6 bases). Germline-derived CDR1 and CDR2 are LGHNA and YSLEER. Trimming took 3 bases from V and 0 from J, leaving 12 bases between them. This CDR3 contains 16 residues.

This clonotype was recorded a few times. The chain is built from TRBV7-2 and TRBJ2-7; D not certain. CDR1 is SGHTA and CDR2 is FQGNSA in the germline V gene. V was cut by 8 bases and J by 2 bases, with 10 bases left in between. The CDR3 length is 12 residues. The CDR3 reads CASGPGPYEQYF. The CDR3 DNA sequence: TGTGCCAGCGGGCCCGGTCCCTACGAGCAGTACTTC.

The chain carries TRBV9 and TRBJ1-4; TRBD1 matches 7 bases. CDR3 length equals 18 residues. The germline V gene encodes CDR1 SGDLS and CDR2 YYNGEE. V shed 3 bases, J shed 4 bases, and the junction held 15 bases outside the gene matches. In DNA, the CDR3 is TGTGCCAGCAGCGCCGGGCCGGGACAGCGAGATATTAATGAAAAACTGTTTTTT. Amino acids: CASSAGPGQRDINEKLFF.

This clonotype appeared many times. The CDR3 DNA sequence: TGTGCCAGCAGCGAACAGGGGAGGGATACTGAAGCTTTCTTT. This encodes CASSEQGRDTEAFF. The chain recombines TRBV12-3 or TRBV12-4 with TRBJ1-1, with 7 nucleotides matching TRBD1. The CDR3 loop spans 14 amino acids. With V trimmed by 6 bases and J by 5 bases, 9 bases remained unmatched.

The J gene is TRBJ1-2, the V gene TRBV7-2; D gene uncertain. The germline V and J ends were trimmed by 5 bases and 5 bases, with 9 bases remaining between them. This CDR3 spans 12 amino acids. Germline assignment: CDR1 SGHTA and CDR2 FQGNSA. The CDR3: CASSQARYGYTF. The CDR3 nucleotides read TGTGCCAGCAGCCAAGCCCGTTATGGCTACACCTTC.

This chain uses TRBV6-1 with TRBJ2-1, with 7 positions matching TRBD2. This CDR3 region has 13 residues. V was clipped by 2 bases and J by 15 bases; unmatched bases: 10. The V gene's germline CDR1 is MNHNS and CDR2 SASEGT. CDR3 coding DNA: TGTGCCAGCAGTGAAACCCCGACTAGCAGGCTGTTCTTC. The encoded protein is CASSETPTSRLFF.

In DNA form, the CDR3 reads TGTGCCAGCAGCGTCGACGGAAGAGAACTCCACTTT. This gives the protein CASSVDGRELHF. The genes are TRBV7-2 and TRBJ1-6; D gene ambiguous. This CDR3 comprises 12 residues. The germline V gene encodes CDR1 SGHTA and CDR2 FQGNSA. V shed 5 bases and J shed 16 bases, with 15 bases lying between them.

The V and J genes are TRBV7-9 and TRBJ2-5, with no clear D. The germline V gene has CDR1 SEHNR and CDR2 FQNEAQ (reference sequence). V was trimmed by 3 bases and J by 0 bases, leaving 17 bases between them. The CDR3 contains 17 residues. CDR3 amino acids: CASSFNYFSGNQETQYF. DNA for the CDR3: TGTGCCAGCAGCTTCAATTACTTTTCCGGCAACCAAGAGACCCAGTACTTC. The whole variable domain, filled in from reference TRBV7-9 and TRBJ2-5, reads DTGVSQNPRHKITKRGQNVTFRCDPISEHNRLYWYRQTLGQGPEFLTYFQNEAQLEKSRLLSDRFSAERPKGSFSTLEIQRTEQGDSAMYLCASSFNYFSGNQETQYFGPGTRLLVL.

This clonotype was seen a handful of times. The chain combines TRBV5-1 with TRBJ2-5; D tentatively fits TRBD1 or TRBD2 (6 bases each). CDR1 and CDR2 (germline): SGHRS, YFSETQ. Trimming pared 1 base from V and 5 bases from J, leaving 12 bases between. The CDR3 has 14 residues. CDR3: CASSLPGAPETQYF. CDR3 in DNA: TGCGCCAGCAGCTTGCCGGGGGCGCCGGAGACCCAGTACTTC.

This clonotype was observed many times. The chain combines TRBV7-8 with TRBJ1-4; 7 bases align to TRBD1. J gave up 4 bases and V 6 bases, and 11 bases lay outside the gene matches. The CDR3 runs 16 residues. Germline assignment: CDR1 SGHVS and CDR2 FQNEAQ. The CDR3 coding sequence is TGTGCCAGCAGAAAAAAGCCGGGACAGCTTAATGAAAAACTGTTTTTT. The encoded protein is CASRKKPGQLNEKLFF.

V and J are TRBV20-1 and TRBJ1-2, with D possibly being TRBD1 (6 bases). Per the germline V gene, CDR1 is DFQATT and CDR2 is SNEGSKA (reference sequence). The CDR3 covers 16 residues. V lost 0 bases and J 4 bases, leaving 18 bases between the germline ends. This chain's CDR3 is CSAREYPGGASYGYTF. CDR3 DNA: TGCAGTGCTAGAGAATATCCGGGGGGCGCGTCCTATGGCTACACCTTC.

This clonotype was seen only a few times. The genes are TRBV4-2 and TRBJ1-6, with 7 bases aligning to TRBD1. The V gene's germline CDR1 is LGHNA and CDR2 YNFKEQ. V gave up 0 bases and J gave up 10 bases; unmatched junction bases: 6. This CDR3 region has 15 residues. The CDR3 coding sequence is TGTGCCAGCAGCCAAGAAGCAGGGGGAAACTCACCCCTCCACTTT. This sequence encodes CASSQEAGGNSPLHF.

This clonotype was counted at least ten times. The chain is built from TRBV20-1 and TRBJ2-2; no firm D call. V was shortened by 3 bases and J by 5 bases, with 4 bases between the two germline ends. Per the germline V gene, CDR1 is DFQATT and CDR2 is SNEGSKA (reference sequence). The CDR3 has 11 amino acids. Written as DNA, the CDR3 is TGCAGTGCTAGCGGAACCGGGGAGCTGTTTTTT. This gives the protein CSASGTGELFF.

This clonotype has just a few counts. The V gene is TRBV5-1, the J gene TRBJ2-5; D is unclear. CDR3 size: 15 residues. V gave up 0 bases and J gave up 0 bases, with 9 bases separating them. The germline V gene encodes CDR1 SGHRS and CDR2 YFSETQ. Here the CDR3 DNA reads TGCGCCAGCAGCTTGGCCCAGGTAGACCAAGAGACCCAGTACTTC. This translates into CASSLAQVDQETQYF.

The rearrangement joins TRBV5-4 to TRBJ2-6; D unresolved. The CDR3 loop spans 14 amino acids. Germline V gene lookup returns CDR1 SGHNT and CDR2 YYREEE (reference sequence). Trimming took 5 bases from V and 0 from J, leaving 6 bases between them. The CDR3 protein is CASSLHSGANVLTF. The CDR3 DNA reads as TGTGCCAGCAGTCTGCACTCTGGGGCCAACGTCCTGACTTTC.

This clonotype came up many times. CDR3 amino acids: CASSLVPGDYNEQFF. As DNA, the CDR3 is TGTGCCAGCAGCTTGGTTCCGGGGGACTACAATGAGCAGTTCTTC. This rearrangement joins TRBV5-6 to TRBJ2-1, with a possible D match to TRBD2 (6 bases). Germline-derived CDR1 and CDR2 are SGHDT and YYEEEE. V was shortened by 0 bases and J by 3 bases, with 10 bases between the two germline ends. This CDR3 has 15 amino acids.

This clonotype was recorded a few times. V gene TRBV4-1 combines with J gene TRBJ2-2, with 10 bases aligning to TRBD2. Losses at the gene ends were 1 base for V and 5 bases for J; bases not matched to a gene: 4. CDR3 length: 16 residues. Germline V lookup: CDR1 MGHRA, CDR2 YSYEKL. The DNA of the CDR3 is TGCGCCAGCAGCCAAGCGGCAGCGGGAGGGACCGGGGAGCTGTTTTTT. Protein sequence: CASSQAAAGGTGELFF.

This clonotype was detected ten times or more. The chain combines TRBV5-1 with TRBJ2-1; 7 nucleotides agree with TRBD1. V lost 3 bases to trimming and J lost 9 bases; unmatched junction nucleotides: 9. CDR1 and CDR2 from the germline V gene are SGHRS and YFSETQ. The CDR3 is 14 residues long. The CDR3 sequence: CASSSTPSGGEQFF. CDR3 nucleotides: TGCGCCAGCAGCTCGACCCCTTCAGGGGGTGAGCAGTTCTTC.

The chain employs TRBV18 and TRBJ2-7; tentative D call: TRBD2 (6 bases). V lost 2 bases and J lost 6, with 20 bases in between. This CDR3 is 16 amino acids long. Germline lookup yields CDR1 KGHSH and CDR2 LQKENI. Here the CDR3 reads CASSPTGTALGIEQYF. The CDR3, as DNA: TGTGCCAGCTCACCAACCGGGACTGCGCTTGGGATCGAGCAGTACTTC. The full variable domain, its missing parts supplied by reference TRBV18 and TRBJ2-7, is NAGVMQNPRHLVRRRGQEARLRCSPMKGHSHVYWYRQLPEEGLKFMVYLQKENIIDESGMPKERFSAEFPKEGPSILRIQQVVRGDSAAYFCASSPTGTALGIEQYFGPGTRLTVT.

The sample holds many counts of this clonotype. The rearrangement links TRBV15 to TRBJ2-7, with D possibly matching TRBD2 (5 bases). Germline assignment: CDR1 LNHNV and CDR2 YYDKDF (reference sequence). This CDR3 spans 15 amino acids. Trimming shortened V by 3 bases and J by 7 bases, and 19 bases separated the two germline ends. The CDR3 loop is CATSSGLVRLREQYF. For the CDR3, the DNA is TGTGCCACCAGCAGTGGCCTCGTGAGACTACGAGAGCAGTACTTC.

J is TRBJ2-1 and V is TRBV4-1; 10 nucleotides match TRBD2. J lost 10 bases, V lost 3 bases, and 15 bases had no gene match. The CDR3 extends over 17 amino acids. Looked up from germline, CDR1 is MGHRA and CDR2 is YSYEKL. Here the CDR3 DNA reads TGCGCCAGCAGCCACCTGCTAGCGGGAGATTTGGGAAAAGAGCAGTTCTTC. Its translation is CASSHLLAGDLGKEQFF.

The table lists this clonotype with a few counts. The chain has TRBV28 and TRBJ2-7, with 9 nucleotides matching TRBD1. The CDR3 is made up of 16 amino acids. CDR1 MDHEN and CDR2 SYDVKM come from the germline V gene. The V segment lost 5 bases and the J segment 6 bases; nucleotides outside the gene matches: 14. The CDR3 coding sequence is TGTGCCAGCAGTCCCGTGCGGACAGGGGAGTTTGGCGAGCAGTACTTC. It codes for CASSPVRTGEFGEQYF.

This clonotype appeared many times. The V call is TRBV28, the J call TRBJ2-3; a weak D match, TRBD2 (7 bases). The germline CDR1 and CDR2 sequences are MDHEN and SYDVKM. V was clipped by 6 bases and J by 0 bases, with 28 bases between them. The CDR3 contains 20 residues. In DNA, the CDR3 is TGTGCCAGCAGACTTGGGTTGTGGCGGGGGCACAATCGAAGCACAGATACGCAGTATTTT. Translating gives CASRLGLWRGHNRSTDTQYF.

The rearrangement joins TRBV12-3 or TRBV12-4 to TRBJ2-1, with TRBD2 matching over 11 bases. The length of the CDR3 is 18 residues. V shed 4 bases and J 9 bases; nucleotides not matched to a gene: 17. CDR3 protein: CASSYAPGTSGRLSEQFF. In DNA, the CDR3 is TGTGCCAGCAGTTACGCTCCCGGGACTAGCGGTCGACTGAGTGAGCAGTTCTTC.

This clonotype appeared a few times. The chain is built from TRBV20-1 and TRBJ2-3; TRBD2 matches 9 bases. The CDR3 runs to 18 residues. V dropped 3 bases and J dropped 0; count of bases not matched to a gene: 13. The germline CDR1 and CDR2 sequences are DFQATT and SNEGSKA (reference sequence). The CDR3 DNA sequence: TGCAGTGCTAGTTCCCTAGCGGGGAGCCCCGGCAGCACAGATACGCAGTATTTT. Amino acids: CSASSLAGSPGSTDTQYF.

The rearrangement joins TRBV11-3 to TRBJ2-1, with a possible D match to TRBD2 (6 bases). The CDR3 has 14 amino acids. The ends were cut back, 5 bases at V and 12 bases at J, with 20 bases in the middle. The V gene's germline CDR1 is SGHNT and CDR2 YENEEA. CDR3 bases: TGTGCCAGCAGCGTCGGGGGAAAAGGCGATGGGCAGTTCTTC. Amino acid sequence: CASSVGGKGDGQFF.

The table lists this clonotype with a few counts. This chain joins TRBV11-2 and TRBJ2-7; D is unresolved. CDR3 size: 11 residues. Germline V CDR1 and CDR2: SGHAT, FQNNGV. V was trimmed by 4 bases and J by 6 bases, leaving 7 bases between them. The CDR3 protein is CASSSPSEQYF. CDR3 DNA: TGTGCCAGCAGCTCACCCAGCGAGCAGTACTTC.

This clonotype appeared a few times. The genes are TRBV11-1 and TRBJ2-1; TRBD2 aligns across 8 bases. With 5 bases clipped from V and 6 bases from J, the junction kept 6 bases outside the gene matches. Germline CDR1 is SGHAT and CDR2 is FQDESV (reference sequence). The CDR3 is 14 amino acids. CDR3 region: CASSRGLGANEQFF. The CDR3 DNA sequence: TGTGCCAGCAGCCGGGGACTAGGGGCCAATGAGCAGTTCTTC. Supplemented by reference TRBV11-1 and TRBJ2-1, the full variable domain reads EAEVAQSPRYKITEKSQAVAFWCDPISGHATLYWYRQILGQGPELLVQFQDESVVDDSQLPKDRFSAERLKGVDSTLKIQPAELGDSAMYLCASSRGLGANEQFFGPGTRLTVL.

This clonotype has ten or more counts. A junction end diverges from the germline sequence, so it may reflect a read error. The chain joins TRBV5-1 to TRBJ1-4, with 10 positions matching TRBD1. This CDR3 has 15 residues. The V gene's germline CDR1 is SGHRS and CDR2 YFSETQ. The DNA of the CDR3 is TGCGCCAGCAGGGGACAGGGGACCGCTAAAGAAAAACTGTTTTTT. Amino acids: CASRGQGTAKEKLFF.